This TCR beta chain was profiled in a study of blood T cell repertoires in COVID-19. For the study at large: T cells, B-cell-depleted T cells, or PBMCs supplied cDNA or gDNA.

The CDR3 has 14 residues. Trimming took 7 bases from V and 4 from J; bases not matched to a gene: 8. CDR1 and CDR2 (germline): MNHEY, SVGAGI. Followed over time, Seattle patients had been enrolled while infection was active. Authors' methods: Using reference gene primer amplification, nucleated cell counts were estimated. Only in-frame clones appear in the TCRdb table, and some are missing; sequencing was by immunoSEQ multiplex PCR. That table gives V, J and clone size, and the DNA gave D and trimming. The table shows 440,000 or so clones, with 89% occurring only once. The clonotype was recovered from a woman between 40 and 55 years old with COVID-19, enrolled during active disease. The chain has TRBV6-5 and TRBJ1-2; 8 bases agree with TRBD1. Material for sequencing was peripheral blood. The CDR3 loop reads CASNSRQGFYGYTF. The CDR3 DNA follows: TGTGCCAGCAACTCCCGACAGGGGTTCTATGGCTACACCTTC.